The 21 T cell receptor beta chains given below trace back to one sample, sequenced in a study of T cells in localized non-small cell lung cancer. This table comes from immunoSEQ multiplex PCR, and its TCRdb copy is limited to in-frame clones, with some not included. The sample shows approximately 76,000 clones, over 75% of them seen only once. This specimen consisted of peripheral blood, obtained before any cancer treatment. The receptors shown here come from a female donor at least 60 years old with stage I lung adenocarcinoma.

The CDR3 loop reads CASRPPGSPGNQPQHF. For the CDR3, the DNA is TGTGCCAGCAGGCCCCCGGGCAGCCCCGGCAATCAGCCCCAGCATTTT. The chain combines TRBV28 with TRBJ1-5; D is uncertain. Germline CDR1 is MDHEN and CDR2 is SYDVKM. The CDR3 is made up of 16 amino acids. Deletions cut 6 bases from V and 2 bases from J, with 17 bases between.

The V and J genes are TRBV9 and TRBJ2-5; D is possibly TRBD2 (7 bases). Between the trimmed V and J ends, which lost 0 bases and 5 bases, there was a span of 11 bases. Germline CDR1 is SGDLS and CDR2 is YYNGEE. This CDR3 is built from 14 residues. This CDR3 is CASSVVGGGETQYF. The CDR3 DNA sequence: TGTGCCAGCAGCGTAGTAGGGGGAGGGGAGACCCAGTACTTC.

The chain's CDR3 is CASYRSGIMNTEAFF. In nucleotides, the CDR3 is TGTGCCTCCTACCGATCGGGCATAATGAACACTGAAGCTTTCTTT. This chain links TRBV30 with TRBJ1-1; D is ambiguous. CDR1 is GTSNPN, CDR2 SVGIG, per germline (reference sequence). Trimming took off 7 bases at V and 0 bases at J, with 18 bases between the two ends. This CDR3 has 15 amino acids. The entire variable domain, with the rest obtained from reference TRBV30 and TRBJ1-1, is as follows: SQTIHQWPATLVQPVGSPLSLECTVEGTSNPNLYWYRQAAGRGLQLLFYSVGIGQISSEVPQNLSASRPQDRQFILSSKKLLLSDSGFYLCASYRSGIMNTEAFFGQGTRLTVV.

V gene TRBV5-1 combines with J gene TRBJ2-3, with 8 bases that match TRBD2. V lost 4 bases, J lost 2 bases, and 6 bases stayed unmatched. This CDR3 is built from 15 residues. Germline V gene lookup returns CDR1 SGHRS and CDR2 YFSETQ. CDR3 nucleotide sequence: TGCGCCAGCAGCCCCCGGGGGGGATACACAGATACGCAGTATTTT. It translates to CASSPRGGYTDTQYF.

The CDR3 coding sequence is TGTGCCAGCAGTTTCACCTCTGGGTGGGGGGGGGCTTTCTTT. Translating gives CASSFTSGWGGAFF. The chain has TRBV27 and TRBJ1-1, with D perhaps TRBD1 (5 bases). Trimming left V 3 bases short and J 11 bases short, with 19 bases between. The V gene's germline CDR1 is MNHEY and CDR2 SMNVEV (reference sequence). The CDR3 covers 14 residues.

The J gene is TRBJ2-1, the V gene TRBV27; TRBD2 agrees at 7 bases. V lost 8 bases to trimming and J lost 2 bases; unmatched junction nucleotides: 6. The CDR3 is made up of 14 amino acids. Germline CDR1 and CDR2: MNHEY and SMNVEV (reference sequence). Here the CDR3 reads CASWASGTYNEQFF. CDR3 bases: TGTGCCAGCTGGGCGAGCGGGACCTACAATGAGCAGTTCTTC.

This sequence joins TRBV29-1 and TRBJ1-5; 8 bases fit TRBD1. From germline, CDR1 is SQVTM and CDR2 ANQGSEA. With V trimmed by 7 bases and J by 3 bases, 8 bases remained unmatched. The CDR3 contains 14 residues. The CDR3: CSARVQGANQPQHF. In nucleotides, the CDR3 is TGCAGCGCTAGAGTCCAGGGGGCCAATCAGCCCCAGCATTTT.

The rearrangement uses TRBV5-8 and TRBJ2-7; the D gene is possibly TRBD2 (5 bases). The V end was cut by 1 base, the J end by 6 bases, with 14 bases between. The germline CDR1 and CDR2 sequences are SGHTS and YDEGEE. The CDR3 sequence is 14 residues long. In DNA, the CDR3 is TGTGCCAGCAGCTTGCTCGGGAATCGCGGCGAGCAGTACTTC. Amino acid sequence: CASSLLGNRGEQYF.

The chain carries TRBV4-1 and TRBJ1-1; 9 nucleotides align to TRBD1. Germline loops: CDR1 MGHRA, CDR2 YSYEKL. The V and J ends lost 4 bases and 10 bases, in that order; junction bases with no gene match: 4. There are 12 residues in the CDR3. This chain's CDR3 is CASSRTGAGAFF. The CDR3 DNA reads TGCGCCAGCAGCCGGACAGGGGCTGGAGCTTTCTTT.

CDR3 bases: TGTGCCTTGGGACAGCGAGGACGGGAAGCTTTCTTT. This translates into CALGQRGREAFF. This chain links TRBV30 with TRBJ1-1, with 7 bases lining up with TRBD1. V dropped 7 bases and J dropped 8; count of bases not matched to a gene: 10. The CDR3 is 12 residues long. Germline V lookup: CDR1 GTSNPN, CDR2 SVGIG (reference sequence).

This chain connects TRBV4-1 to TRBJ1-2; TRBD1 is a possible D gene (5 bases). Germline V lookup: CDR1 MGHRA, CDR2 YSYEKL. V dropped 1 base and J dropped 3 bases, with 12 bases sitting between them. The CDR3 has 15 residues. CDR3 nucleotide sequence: TGCGCCAGCAGCCAAGGGCGGGGCAAGGACTATGGCTACACCTTC. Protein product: CASSQGRGKDYGYTF.

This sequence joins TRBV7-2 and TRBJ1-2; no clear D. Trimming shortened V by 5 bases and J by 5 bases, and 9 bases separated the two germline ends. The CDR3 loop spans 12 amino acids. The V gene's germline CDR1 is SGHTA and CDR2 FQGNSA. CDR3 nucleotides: TGTGCCAGCAGCGTAGATTTATATGGCTACACCTTC. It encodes CASSVDLYGYTF. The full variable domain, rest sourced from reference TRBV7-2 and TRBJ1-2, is GAGVSQSPSNKVTEKGKDVELRCDPISGHTALYWYRQSLGQGLEFLIYFQGNSAPDKSGLPSDRFSAERTGGSVSTLTIQRTQQEDSAVYLCASSVDLYGYTFGSGTRLTVV.

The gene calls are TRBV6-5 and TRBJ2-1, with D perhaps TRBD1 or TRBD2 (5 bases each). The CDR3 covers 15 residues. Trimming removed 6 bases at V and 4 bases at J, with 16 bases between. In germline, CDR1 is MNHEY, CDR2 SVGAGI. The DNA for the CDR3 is TGTGCCAGCAGCCCGGGACGGGCTGGGTACAATGAGCAGTTCTTC. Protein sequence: CASSPGRAGYNEQFF.

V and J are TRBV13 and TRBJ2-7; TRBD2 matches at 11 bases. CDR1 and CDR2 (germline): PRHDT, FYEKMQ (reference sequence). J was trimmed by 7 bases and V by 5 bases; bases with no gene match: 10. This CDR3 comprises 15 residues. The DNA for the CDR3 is TGTGCCAGCAGCCTCCTAGCGGGGGGTGCCTGGGAGCAGTACTTC. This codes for CASSLLAGGAWEQYF.

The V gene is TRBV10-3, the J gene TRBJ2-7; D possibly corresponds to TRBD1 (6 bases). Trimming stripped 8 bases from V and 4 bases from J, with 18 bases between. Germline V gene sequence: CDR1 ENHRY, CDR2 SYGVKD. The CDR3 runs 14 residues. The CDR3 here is CAIGEQGSQYEQYF. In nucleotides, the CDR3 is TGTGCCATCGGAGAGCAGGGGTCCCAATACGAGCAGTACTTC.

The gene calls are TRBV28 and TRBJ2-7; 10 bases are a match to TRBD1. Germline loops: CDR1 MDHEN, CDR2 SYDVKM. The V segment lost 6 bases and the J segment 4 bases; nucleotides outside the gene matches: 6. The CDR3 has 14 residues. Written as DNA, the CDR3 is TGTGCCAGCAGACGGACAGGGGGTGTATACGAGCAGTACTTC. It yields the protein CASRRTGGVYEQYF. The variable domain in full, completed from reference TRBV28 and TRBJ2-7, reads DVKVTQSSRYLVKRTGEKVFLECVQDMDHENMFWYRQDPGLGLRLIYFSYDVKMKEKGDIPEGYSVSREKKERFSLILESASTNQTSMYLCASRRTGGVYEQYFGPGTRLTVT.

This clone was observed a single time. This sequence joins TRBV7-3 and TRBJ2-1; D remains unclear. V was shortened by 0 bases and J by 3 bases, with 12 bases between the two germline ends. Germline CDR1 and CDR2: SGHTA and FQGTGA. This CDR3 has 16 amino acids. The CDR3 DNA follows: TGTGCCAGCAGCTTAACCGCGGACGGATTCTACAATGAGCAGTTCTTC. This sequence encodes CASSLTADGFYNEQFF.

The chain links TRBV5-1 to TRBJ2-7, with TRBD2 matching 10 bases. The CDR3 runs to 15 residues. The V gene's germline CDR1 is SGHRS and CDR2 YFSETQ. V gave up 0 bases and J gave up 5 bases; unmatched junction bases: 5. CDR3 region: CASSLVLAGTDEQYF. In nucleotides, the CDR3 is TGCGCCAGCAGCTTGGTACTAGCGGGGACGGACGAGCAGTACTTC.

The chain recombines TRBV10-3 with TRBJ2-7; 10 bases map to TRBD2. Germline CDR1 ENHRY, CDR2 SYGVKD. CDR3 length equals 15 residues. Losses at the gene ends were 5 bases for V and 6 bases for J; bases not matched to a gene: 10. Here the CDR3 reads CAISTSGAGGGEQYF. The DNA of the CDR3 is TGTGCCATCAGTACTAGCGGGGCGGGCGGAGGCGAGCAGTACTTC.

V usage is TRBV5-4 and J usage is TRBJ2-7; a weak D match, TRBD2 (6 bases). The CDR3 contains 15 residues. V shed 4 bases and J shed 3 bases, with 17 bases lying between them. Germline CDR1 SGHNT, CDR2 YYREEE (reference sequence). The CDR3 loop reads CASSQGRDPFYEQYF. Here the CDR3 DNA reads TGTGCCAGCAGCCAAGGGCGGGATCCCTTCTACGAGCAGTACTTC.

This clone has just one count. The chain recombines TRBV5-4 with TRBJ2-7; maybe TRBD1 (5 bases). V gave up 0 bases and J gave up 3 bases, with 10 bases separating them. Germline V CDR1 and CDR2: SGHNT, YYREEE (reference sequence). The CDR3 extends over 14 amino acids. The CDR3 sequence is CASSLEGLRYEQYF. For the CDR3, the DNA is TGTGCCAGCAGCTTGGAGGGGTTGCGCTACGAGCAGTACTTC.